These 29 T cell receptor beta chains came from one sample sequenced in a study of T cell responses to AZD1222 COVID-19 vaccine. Libraries were prepared by immunoSEQ multiplex PCR; TCRdb keeps only in-frame clonotypes and omits some of them. The sample comprises about 100,000 clones, 88% of which are singletons, and about 1.8% rests with the top ten. Sequences were derived from peripheral blood, sampled on day 0 of AZD1222 vaccination. These receptors all stem from an adult in good health.

The genes are TRBV3-1 (or the pseudogene TRBV3-2) and TRBJ2-1, with D possibly being TRBD2 (6 bases). Germline CDR1 reads LGHDT; CDR2 reads YNNKEL (reference sequence). This CDR3 contains 13 residues. V lost 2 bases and J lost 6, with 8 bases in between. The CDR3 sequence: CASSQNGGNEQFF. Written as DNA, the CDR3 is TGTGCCAGCAGCCAAAACGGGGGCAATGAGCAGTTCTTC.

The chain is built from TRBV7-9 and TRBJ2-2, with 11 bases lining up with TRBD1. J was trimmed by 5 bases and V by 5 bases; bases with no gene match: 4. Germline lookup yields CDR1 SEHNR and CDR2 FQNEAQ (reference sequence). This CDR3 has 15 residues. CDR3 nucleotides: TGTGCCAGCAGCCTCCGGGACAGGGGGACCGGGGAGCTGTTTTTT. Protein sequence: CASSLRDRGTGELFF.

The gene calls are TRBV30 and TRBJ1-5; D ambiguous. In germline, CDR1 is GTSNPN, CDR2 SVGIG (reference sequence). Trimming removed 5 bases at V and 7 bases at J, with 18 bases between. The CDR3 is 14 residues long. CDR3 amino acids: CAWSIGILKQPQHF. In DNA, the CDR3 is TGTGCCTGGTCTATCGGGATCCTTAAACAGCCCCAGCATTTT.

This clone was detected once. The rearrangement links TRBV5-4 to TRBJ2-7; weak D call: TRBD1 (6 bases). CDR3 length: 14 amino acids. The V gene lost 0 bases and the J gene lost 4 bases, with 11 bases spanning the gap. Per germline, CDR1 SGHNT and CDR2 YYREEE (reference sequence). CDR3 loop: CASSLGQELYEQYF. CDR3 DNA sequence: TGTGCCAGCAGCTTGGGACAGGAACTTTACGAGCAGTACTTC.

The V and J genes are TRBV19 and TRBJ2-3; no definite D call. CDR1 and CDR2 from the germline V gene are LNHDA and SQIVND (reference sequence). The CDR3 spans 12 residues. V lost 5 bases and J 3 bases, leaving 6 bases between the germline ends. In nucleotides, the CDR3 is TGTGCCAGTAGTTGGGGAACAGATACGCAGTATTTT. It translates to CASSWGTDTQYF.

Only a few counts were recorded for this clone. The DNA of the CDR3 is TGTGCCAGCAGCTCCCCCGGGCGGGCAAGAGGGGAGACCCAGTACTTC. This sequence encodes CASSSPGRARGETQYF. This chain links TRBV5-5 with TRBJ2-5, with D possibly being TRBD2 (5 bases). Germline V gene data show CDR1 as SGHKS and CDR2 as YYEKEE (reference sequence). V was pared by 3 bases and J by 5 bases, with 20 bases between. CDR3 size: 16 residues.

This clone appeared a few times. This sequence joins TRBV11-2 and TRBJ2-1; 10 bases are a match to TRBD2. Germline-derived CDR1 and CDR2 are SGHAT and FQNNGV. Trimming took 3 bases from V and 3 from J; bases not matched to a gene: 8. CDR3 length equals 17 residues. The CDR3 coding sequence is TGTGCCAGCAGCTTGGAATCCGGACTAGCGGTCTACAATGAGCAGTTCTTC. This gives the protein CASSLESGLAVYNEQFF.

The genes are TRBV10-3 and TRBJ1-2; D is ambiguous. Per germline, CDR1 ENHRY and CDR2 SYGVKD. The CDR3 extends over 12 amino acids. V dropped 0 bases and J dropped 10 bases, with 9 bases sitting between them. The chain's CDR3 is CAISESAHLYTF. The CDR3 region has the DNA TGTGCCATCAGTGAGTCTGCACATCTCTACACCTTC.

V usage is TRBV30 and J usage is TRBJ1-5; maybe TRBD1 (6 bases). The length of the CDR3 is 17 residues. Germline CDR1 reads GTSNPN; CDR2 reads SVGIG (reference sequence). V lost 2 bases and J 4 bases, leaving 21 bases between the germline ends. The CDR3 DNA reads TGTGCCTGGAGTAAGGGGGGGGGCAAACTTTGGAATCAGCCCCAGCATTTT. Its translation: CAWSKGGGKLWNQPQHF.

This chain links TRBV4-2 with TRBJ1-4; 7 nucleotides align to TRBD1. V was clipped by 1 base and J by 4 bases; unmatched bases: 6. The CDR3 consists of 16 residues. Germline V gene sequence: CDR1 LGHNA, CDR2 YNFKEQ. The CDR3 DNA reads as TGTGCCAGCAGCCAAGGGTGGGGACAGATTAATGAAAAACTGTTTTTT. It codes for CASSQGWGQINEKLFF.

The V call is TRBV20-1, the J call TRBJ1-1; D ambiguous. Trimming cost V 3 bases and J 8 bases, with 19 bases left between them. Germline loops: CDR1 DFQATT, CDR2 SNEGSKA (reference sequence). The CDR3 sequence is 14 residues long. The DNA of the CDR3 is TGCAGTGCTAGTGACGTGGGGATCTCGCACGAAGCTTTCTTT. It yields the protein CSASDVGISHEAFF.

The chain carries TRBV7-3 and TRBJ2-3, with D possibly being TRBD1 or TRBD2 (6 bases each). Per germline, CDR1 SGHTA and CDR2 FQGTGA. This CDR3 has 16 residues. Trimming took 5 bases from V and 2 from J, leaving 17 bases between them. CDR3 DNA sequence: TGTGCCAGCAGCCGCGTTGGGGGGCTGACCACAGATACGCAGTATTTT. Protein sequence: CASSRVGGLTTDTQYF.

The gene calls are TRBV13 and TRBJ2-2; 8 nucleotides align to TRBD2. The CDR3 is made up of 18 amino acids. With 3 bases clipped from V and 4 bases from J, the junction kept 13 bases outside the gene matches. Germline values: CDR1 PRHDT, CDR2 FYEKMQ (reference sequence). The CDR3 bases are TGTGCCAGCAGCTTCGCGGGGCGGGGGGCCCGGGGCACCGGGGAGCTGTTTTTT. It specifies CASSFAGRGARGTGELFF.

The chain uses TRBV6-2 or TRBV6-3 and TRBJ2-7; the D gene is possibly TRBD2 (6 bases). V was pared by 3 bases and J by 2 bases, with 11 bases between. Germline V CDR1 and CDR2: MNHEY, SVGEGT. The CDR3 runs 14 residues. In DNA form, the CDR3 reads TGTGCCAGCAGTTATCTCGGAGGGCCCTACGAGCAGTACTTC. This gives the protein CASSYLGGPYEQYF.

This clone was counted between two and nine times. The chain couples TRBV7-2 to TRBJ1-1; D unresolved. V was cut by 4 bases and J by 3 bases, with 9 bases left in between. The CDR3 loop spans 13 amino acids. From germline, CDR1 is SGHTA and CDR2 FQGNSA. The CDR3 nucleotides are TGTGCCAGCAGCTCCGACCGGGACACTGAAGCTTTCTTT. It codes for CASSSDRDTEAFF.

The rearrangement links TRBV7-2 to TRBJ1-4; weak D call: TRBD1 (5 bases). V lost 6 bases and J lost 0, with 11 bases in between. CDR1 is SGHTA, CDR2 FQGNSA, per germline. The CDR3 length is 15 residues. The CDR3 spells CASSSQGPTNEKLFF. CDR3 sequence (DNA): TGTGCCAGCAGTTCTCAGGGTCCAACTAATGAAAAACTGTTTTTT.

V and J are TRBV29-1 and TRBJ2-2, with D perhaps being TRBD1 or TRBD2 (6 bases each). The CDR3 sequence is 13 residues long. Deletions cut 7 bases from V and 3 bases from J, with 12 bases between. Germline assignment: CDR1 SQVTM and CDR2 ANQGSEA. CDR3 residues: CSATEGDTGELFF. The CDR3 region has the DNA TGCAGCGCGACGGAGGGGGACACCGGGGAGCTGTTTTTT.

The rearrangement joins TRBV18 to TRBJ1-2; D uncertain. Per the germline V gene, CDR1 is KGHSH and CDR2 is LQKENI. The CDR3 sequence is 15 residues long. V was clipped by 5 bases and J by 0 bases, with 13 bases between them. Written as DNA, the CDR3 is TGTGCCAGCTCATCCAACACAATAGCTAACTATGGCTACACCTTC. This translates into CASSSNTIANYGYTF.

The chain employs TRBV29-1 and TRBJ1-1, with D uncertain. The V end was cut by 4 bases, the J end by 2 bases, with 8 bases between. CDR1 and CDR2 (germline): SQVTM, ANQGSEA. The CDR3 is 12 amino acids. This chain's CDR3 is CSVVMGNTEAFF. In nucleotides, the CDR3 is TGCAGCGTTGTCATGGGCAACACTGAAGCTTTCTTT.

Only one count was recorded for this clone. The gene calls are TRBV5-1 and TRBJ2-2; 8 nucleotides agree with TRBD2. Germline V lookup: CDR1 SGHRS, CDR2 YFSETQ. The ends lost 3 bases at V and 0 bases at J; junction bases unmatched: 4. CDR3 length: 16 amino acids. In DNA form, the CDR3 reads TGCGCCAGCAGCTCGAGGCGGGGGGCGAACACCGGGGAGCTGTTTTTT. This translates into CASSSRRGANTGELFF.

This clone was seen only once. V usage is TRBV18 and J usage is TRBJ1-3, with D perhaps matching TRBD1 (5 bases). Deletions cut 3 bases from V and 0 bases from J, with 6 bases between. Germline V gene lookup returns CDR1 KGHSH and CDR2 LQKENI. The CDR3 has 14 amino acids. The CDR3 sequence: CASSPTDSGNTIYF. Written as DNA, the CDR3 is TGTGCCAGCTCACCGACAGACTCTGGAAACACCATATATTTT.

This chain uses TRBV6-5 with TRBJ1-1; D may be TRBD1 (5 bases). Germline loops: CDR1 MNHEY, CDR2 SVGAGI. With 6 bases removed from V and 2 bases from J, the gap between germline ends came to 16 bases. The CDR3 covers 15 residues. In DNA, the CDR3 is TGTGCCAGCAGCACGCCCGGGACTCCAAACACTGAAGCTTTCTTT. This encodes CASSTPGTPNTEAFF.

The V call is TRBV10-3, the J call TRBJ1-6; D uncertain. Germline CDR1 is ENHRY and CDR2 is SYGVKD. The CDR3 contains 14 residues. V dropped 4 bases and J dropped 10 bases, with 14 bases sitting between them. CDR3 region: CAISVGSTGSPLHF. CDR3 sequence (DNA): TGTGCCATCAGTGTGGGCAGTACGGGATCACCCCTCCACTTT.

The chain carries TRBV28 and TRBJ2-6; no clear D. The germline V and J ends were trimmed by 6 bases and 0 bases, with 18 bases remaining between them. Germline V lookup: CDR1 MDHEN, CDR2 SYDVKM. This CDR3 contains 18 residues. The CDR3 region has the DNA TGTGCCAGCAGCAAAATAGGAACACAGAGCTCTGGGGCCAACGTCCTGACTTTC. Its protein product is CASSKIGTQSSGANVLTF.

The chain has TRBV29-1 and TRBJ1-1; D gene ambiguous. Germline assignment: CDR1 SQVTM and CDR2 ANQGSEA. This CDR3 spans 12 amino acids. V lost 5 bases to trimming and J lost 0 bases, with 7 bases between them. CDR3: CSVLVMNTEAFF. CDR3 in DNA: TGCAGCGTTCTTGTTATGAACACTGAAGCTTTCTTT.

This chain uses TRBV28 with TRBJ1-5; 8 bases are shared with TRBD1. Trimming took 5 bases from V and 7 from J; bases not matched to a gene: 10. CDR1 MDHEN and CDR2 SYDVKM come from the germline V gene. This CDR3 contains 15 residues. The CDR3 DNA is TGTGCCAGCAGTCCCACAGGGGGTCAGGGACAGCCCCAGCATTTT. Its protein is CASSPTGGQGQPQHF.

The J gene is TRBJ1-2, the V gene TRBV27; D perhaps matches TRBD1 (5 bases). Germline V gene lookup returns CDR1 MNHEY and CDR2 SMNVEV (reference sequence). There are 17 residues in the CDR3. Deletions cut 5 bases from V and 4 bases from J, with 23 bases between. DNA of the CDR3: TGTGCCAGCAGTCCATGGCCAGCGGGACGCCTACTCTATGGCTACACCTTC. Translated, it gives CASSPWPAGRLLYGYTF.

The chain couples TRBV6-2 or TRBV6-3 to TRBJ1-1; 9 nucleotides line up with TRBD1. V shed 0 bases and J 6 bases; nucleotides not matched to a gene: 5. The CDR3 covers 15 residues. Germline assignment: CDR1 MNHEY and CDR2 SVGEGT. CDR3 in DNA: TGTGCCAGCAGTTACTCTGGGACAGGGTATTCTGAAGCTTTCTTT. Its protein is CASSYSGTGYSEAFF.

The chain carries TRBV15 and TRBJ2-1; TRBD1 matches at 9 bases. The trim removed 0 bases at V and 7 bases at J, leaving 4 bases unmatched. The CDR3 has 15 residues. Germline values: CDR1 LNHNV, CDR2 YYDKDF (reference sequence). CDR3 sequence (DNA): TGTGCCACCAGCAGAGATGGGACAGGGTGGAATGAGCAGTTCTTC. Its translation: CATSRDGTGWNEQFF.